The clone carrying this T cell receptor beta chain came up many times. The data stem from a study of T cells in Graves' hyperthyroidism and ophthalmopathy. V gave up 4 bases and J gave up 9 bases; unmatched junction bases: 6. The CDR3 is 12 residues long. Germline V gene sequence: CDR1 GTSNPN, CDR2 SVGIG (reference sequence). The source material, RNA transcripts, was used to amplify TCR beta CDR3 regions. Using the HTBI primer set, a first-round RT-PCR was run on the TCR CDR3. A single record per CDR3 protein comes from TCRdb applying MiXCR to the multiplex PCR reads. The table records approximately 400,000 distinct CDR3 sequences, less than 15% of them present only once.

The TCR comes from a man younger than 45 with Graves' hyperthyroidism that later progressed to Graves' ophthalmopathy. The genes are TRBV30 and TRBJ1-1, with 9 bases aligning to TRBD1. Sample: blood. This CDR3 is CAWTTGGEKAFF. DNA of the CDR3: TGTGCCTGGACCACAGGGGGCGAAAAAGCTTTCTTT. Variable domain in full (rest from reference TRBV30 and TRBJ1-1): SQTIHQWPATLVQPVGSPLSLECTVEGTSNPNLYWYRQAAGRGLQLLFYSVGIGQISSEVPQNLSASRPQDRQFILSSKKLLLSDSGFYLCAWTTGGEKAFFGQGTRLTVV.